Below, one T cell receptor (beta chain) is given with its context. Unique molecular identifiers (one per individual cDNA molecule) were attached. One entry per CDR3 protein results from TCRdb running MiXCR on the 5' RACE reads. Seen here are 66,000 or so distinct CDR3 sequences, approximately 13% observed once, and the top ten hold roughly 8.7%. This record belongs to a study of early T cells in non-severe SARS-CoV-2 infection. Study details: The study sequenced bulk RNA from unsorted whole blood, with chains unpaired.

Germline assignment: CDR1 LGHNA and CDR2 YNFKEQ. The CDR3 runs 15 residues. V shed 0 bases and J shed 7 bases, with 16 bases lying between them. The rearrangement uses TRBV4-2 and TRBJ2-7; no firm D call. Sequencing was performed on whole blood. This sequence was found in an adult who was a healthcare worker with PCR-confirmed SARS-CoV-2 infection or an uninfected control (not recorded which). CDR3 protein: CASSQDRNAVREQYF. As DNA, the CDR3 is TGTGCCAGCAGCCAAGATCGGAATGCAGTGCGGGAGCAGTACTTC.